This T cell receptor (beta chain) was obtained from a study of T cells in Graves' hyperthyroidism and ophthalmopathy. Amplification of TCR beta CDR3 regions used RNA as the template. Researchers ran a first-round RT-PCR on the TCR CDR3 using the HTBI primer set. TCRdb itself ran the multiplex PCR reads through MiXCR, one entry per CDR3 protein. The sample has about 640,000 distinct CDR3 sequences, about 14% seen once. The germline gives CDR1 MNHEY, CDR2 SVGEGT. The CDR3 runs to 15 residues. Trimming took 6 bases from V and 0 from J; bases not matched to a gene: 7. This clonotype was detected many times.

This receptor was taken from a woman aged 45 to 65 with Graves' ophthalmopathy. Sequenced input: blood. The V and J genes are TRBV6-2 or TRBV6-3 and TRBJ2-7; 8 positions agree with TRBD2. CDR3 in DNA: TGTGCCAGCAGCACATATAGCGGGAACTCCTACGAGCAGTACTTC. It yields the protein CASSTYSGNSYEQYF.